A selection of T cell receptor beta chains follows, all from one sample in a study of blood T cell repertoires in COVID-19. Generated by immunoSEQ multiplex PCR, the TCRdb table keeps only in-frame clones and is missing some. The sample consists of approximately 46,000 clones, around 86% of them appearing once. Sequencing was performed on peripheral blood. The receptor set was obtained from a woman of 80 years or more with COVID-19, enrolled during active disease. The CDR3 runs from the conserved cysteine through the conserved F or W. The D gene is left open where the match is weak. Size is stated for part of the rows, as once, few or many counts, or as a class when the clone is expanded.

CDR3nt: TGTGCCAGTACAACAGGGCTCTACAATGAGCAGTTCTTC
CDR3aa: CASTTGLYNEQFF
d_gene: NA
v_gene: TRBV19
j_gene: TRBJ2-1
abundance: NA

CDR3nt: TGTGCCAGCAGATCGGTTGGGGGCCGTCTTGGGCAGTACTTC
CDR3aa: CASRSVGGRLGQYF
d_gene: NA
v_gene: TRBV5-6
j_gene: TRBJ2-7
abundance: NA

CDR3nt: TGTGCCAGCAACAATAACAGGGAAACTAATGAAAAACTGTTTTTT
CDR3aa: CASNNNRETNEKLFF
d_gene: NA
v_gene: TRBV6-5
j_gene: TRBJ1-4
abundance: NA

CDR3nt: TGTGCCAGCAGCACTCGGACAGGGACAGATACGCAGTATTTT
CDR3aa: CASSTRTGTDTQYF
d_gene: TRBD1
v_gene: TRBV7-2
j_gene: TRBJ2-3
abundance: NA

CDR3nt: TGCGCCAGCAGCTTGGCCGGTCGGGGGAGGACTGAAGCTTTCTTT
CDR3aa: CASSLAGRGRTEAFF
d_gene: NA
v_gene: TRBV5-1
j_gene: TRBJ1-1
abundance: NA

CDR3nt: TGTGCCAGCAAACCCCCGGCCAGCGTCTACACCTTC
CDR3aa: CASKPPASVYTF
d_gene: NA
v_gene: TRBV2
j_gene: TRBJ1-2
abundance: few

CDR3nt: TGTGCCACCAGCGAGGACAGGGCTAGCAATCAGCCCCAGCATTTT
CDR3aa: CATSEDRASNQPQHF
d_gene: TRBD1
v_gene: TRBV15
j_gene: TRBJ1-5
abundance: NA

CDR3nt: TGCAGTGCTCCGCGGGGAGATACGCAGTATTTT
CDR3aa: CSAPRGDTQYF
d_gene: NA
v_gene: TRBV20-1
j_gene: TRBJ2-3
abundance: NA

CDR3nt: TGTGCCAGCAGCTGGGGGGGTGAGAACACTGAAGCTTTCTTT
CDR3aa: CASSWGGENTEAFF
d_gene: NA
v_gene: TRBV7-3
j_gene: TRBJ1-1
abundance: NA

CDR3nt: TGCGCCAGCAGCCTCATAGGACTGGCCACAGATACGCAGTATTTT
CDR3aa: CASSLIGLATDTQYF
d_gene: NA
v_gene: TRBV4-1
j_gene: TRBJ2-3
abundance: NA

CDR3nt: TGTGCCAGCAGCGTAGCTCTCGAGCCTACCTACGAGCAGTACTTC
CDR3aa: CASSVALEPTYEQYF
d_gene: NA
v_gene: TRBV9
j_gene: TRBJ2-7
abundance: NA